This T cell receptor beta chain was captured in a study of cytomegalovirus exposure and HLA in healthy donors. The study ran its PCR with 60 Vbeta and 13 Jbeta primers. Data came from immunoSEQ multiplex PCR; TCRdb stores just in-frame clones and leaves some out. The sample holds about 130,000 clones, over 60% seen once. Germline CDR1 reads MNHNY; CDR2 reads SVGAGI (reference sequence). The length of the CDR3 is 12 residues. V was trimmed by 6 bases and J by 3 bases, leaving 9 bases between them. General study findings and limits: On later analysis, the bulk of CMV-associated TCR beta chains appeared to be HLA-restricted. Segments of the TCR beta V type were, in most cases, productive about 90% or about 30% of the time in an earlier analysis.

About this clone itself: Its antigen is as yet unknown.

The V and J genes are TRBV6-6 and TRBJ2-7, with no clear D. The sequencing input was PBMCs. This TCR came from a human donor in good health. CDR3 nucleotides: TGTGCCAGCAGCCCACAAGACTACGAGCAGTACTTC. Translated, it gives CASSPQDYEQYF.